Presented here are 15 T cell receptor beta chains from one specimen sequenced in a study of shared clonotypes between healthy human individuals (dated by TCRdb to 2020 to 2022). CD8 naive samples consisted of CD45RO-negative cells that were positively selected for CCR7, yielding a CD45RA+CCR7+ population without TemRA cells. The library was generated by the immunoSEQ multiplex PCR assay. TCRdb mirrors the immuneACCESS table, restricted to in-frame sequences. Some clones are absent from its copies; in checked studies, under half trace to an unresolved V gene, and the reason for the others is unknown. This sample holds around 2.1 million clones; more than 85% were observed only once. 1.5% to 2% of the sample is in the top ten clones. What was sequenced was naive CD8+ T cells from PBMCs. The cell subset or site label, as the study defines it: CD45RA+CCR7+. These receptors were collected from a man younger than 35 in good health. Some clones in this sample may be carry-over from other donors' samples.

The chain combines TRBV19 with TRBJ1-5, with no clear D. The CDR3 consists of 12 residues. The V end was cut by 0 bases, the J end by 6 bases, with 3 bases between. CDR1 is LNHDA, CDR2 SQIVND, per germline (reference sequence). CDR3 protein: CASSIDTQPQHF. CDR3 nucleotide sequence: TGTGCCAGTAGTATAGACACTCAGCCCCAGCATTTT.

The rearrangement joins TRBV7-9 to TRBJ1-1; no reliable D call. The CDR3 runs 13 residues. The V gene's germline CDR1 is SEHNR and CDR2 FQNEAQ (reference sequence). Deletions cut 5 bases from V and 3 bases from J, with 10 bases between. The CDR3 bases are TGTGCCAGCAGCGGCCTTGGGGACACTGAAGCTTTCTTT. Translating it yields CASSGLGDTEAFF. Complete variable domain (other parts from reference TRBV7-9 and TRBJ1-1): DTGVSQNPRHKITKRGQNVTFRCDPISEHNRLYWYRQTLGQGPEFLTYFQNEAQLEKSRLLSDRFSAERPKGSFSTLEIQRTEQGDSAMYLCASSGLGDTEAFFGQGTRLTVV.

This clone was counted once. The J gene is TRBJ1-2, the V gene TRBV4-1; no clear D gene. V was clipped by 0 bases and J by 7 bases, with 9 bases between them. Germline V CDR1 and CDR2: MGHRA, YSYEKL. This CDR3 is built from 13 residues. This CDR3 reads CASSQERAGGYTF. The DNA for the CDR3 is TGCGCCAGCAGCCAAGAAAGGGCCGGTGGCTACACCTTC.

The chain couples TRBV7-8 to TRBJ2-7; a possible D gene is TRBD1 (6 bases). Germline V lookup: CDR1 SGHVS, CDR2 FQNEAQ. Trimming removed 5 bases at V and 3 bases at J, with 14 bases between. There are 14 residues in the CDR3. CDR3 nucleotide sequence: TGTGCCAGCAGCATCAGGGGATGGGACTACGAGCAGTACTTC. Its translation: CASSIRGWDYEQYF. The full variable domain, with the rest looked up from reference TRBV7-8 and TRBJ2-7, is GAGVSQSPRYKVAKRGQDVALRCDPISGHVSLFWYQQALGQGPEFLTYFQNEAQLDKSGLPSDRFFAERPEGSVSTLKIQRTQQEDSAVYLCASSIRGWDYEQYFGPGTRLTVT.

The chain carries TRBV19 and TRBJ2-7; the D gene could be TRBD1 or TRBD2 (6 bases each). Between the trimmed V and J ends, which lost 3 bases and 4 bases, there was a span of 13 bases. Germline lookup yields CDR1 LNHDA and CDR2 SQIVND (reference sequence). This CDR3 is 14 amino acids long. The CDR3 DNA is TGTGCCAGTAGTATGCGGGACACCATTTACGAGCAGTACTTC. Protein product: CASSMRDTIYEQYF.

The J gene is TRBJ2-2, the V gene TRBV28, with D possibly matching TRBD2 (6 bases). From germline, CDR1 is MDHEN and CDR2 SYDVKM. The CDR3 is made up of 15 amino acids. V gave up 4 bases and J gave up 8 bases, with 17 bases separating them. CDR3 sequence (DNA): TGTGCCAGCAGTTACCGGACTAACACGAGGGGGGAGCTGTTTTTT. It codes for CASSYRTNTRGELFF.

The chain couples TRBV20-1 to TRBJ2-1; unclear D gene. This CDR3 has 11 amino acids. Trimming pared 4 bases from V and 6 bases from J, leaving 7 bases between. The germline V gene has CDR1 DFQATT and CDR2 SNEGSKA (reference sequence). CDR3: CSATPGNEQFF. DNA for the CDR3: TGCAGTGCTACCCCGGGCAATGAGCAGTTCTTC.

This rearrangement joins TRBV7-8 to TRBJ2-6; D is perhaps TRBD2 (6 bases). Between the trimmed V and J ends, which lost 0 bases and 2 bases, there was a span of 11 bases. CDR3 length: 17 residues. CDR1 SGHVS and CDR2 FQNEAQ come from the germline V gene. CDR3 loop: CASSLARRVPGANVLTF. The CDR3 region has the DNA TGTGCCAGCAGCTTAGCGCGGAGGGTTCCTGGGGCCAACGTCCTGACTTTC.

The chain has TRBV7-2 and TRBJ1-4; possible D gene TRBD1, 5 bases. Germline assignment: CDR1 SGHTA and CDR2 FQGNSA. The CDR3 totals 16 residues. V was trimmed by 1 base and J by 5 bases, leaving 14 bases between them. CDR3 DNA sequence: TGTGCCAGCAGCTTAGATGGGGAGGGGTCCAATGAAAAACTGTTTTTT. It translates to CASSLDGEGSNEKLFF. Drawing the rest from reference TRBV7-2 and TRBJ1-4, the complete variable domain is GAGVSQSPSNKVTEKGKDVELRCDPISGHTALYWYRQSLGQGLEFLIYFQGNSAPDKSGLPSDRFSAERTGGSVSTLTIQRTQQEDSAVYLCASSLDGEGSNEKLFFGSGTQLSVL.

The CDR3 region is CASSRGLAYNEQFF. As DNA, the CDR3 is TGTGCCAGCAGTCGGGGACTAGCCTACAATGAGCAGTTCTTC. The chain uses TRBV27 and TRBJ2-1; 8 nucleotides align to TRBD2. The germline V gene has CDR1 MNHEY and CDR2 SMNVEV (reference sequence). J gave up 2 bases and V 5 bases, and 2 bases lay outside the gene matches. The CDR3 has 14 residues.

The chain combines TRBV11-3 with TRBJ1-1, with no clear D. The germline V gene has CDR1 SGHNT and CDR2 YENEEA. The CDR3 totals 14 residues. V was trimmed by 5 bases and J by 1 base, leaving 11 bases between them. This chain's CDR3 is CASSPDGENTEAFF. CDR3 DNA sequence: TGTGCCAGCAGCCCCGATGGGGAGAACACTGAAGCTTTCTTT.

A remark on this clone: Different DNA sequences within this sample yield the same CDR3. The V and J genes are TRBV27 and TRBJ2-7; D is unclear. The length of the CDR3 is 12 residues. V was pared by 2 bases and J by 6 bases, with 8 bases between. CDR1 is MNHEY, CDR2 SMNVEV, per germline (reference sequence). The DNA of the CDR3 is TGTGCCAGCAGTTTAACCGGGCGCGAGCAGTACTTC. This gives the protein CASSLTGREQYF.

The chain links TRBV5-4 to TRBJ1-1; D gene unclear. V lost 4 bases and J 4 bases, leaving 14 bases between the germline ends. Per germline, CDR1 SGHNT and CDR2 YYREEE (reference sequence). The CDR3 has 14 residues. The CDR3 sequence: CASSPGASGTEAFF. In DNA, the CDR3 is TGTGCCAGCAGCCCGGGAGCCAGTGGCACTGAAGCTTTCTTT.

The chain joins TRBV7-6 to TRBJ1-2; TRBD1 matches 8 bases. This CDR3 is built from 15 residues. Germline CDR1 and CDR2: SGHVS and FNYEAQ. Trimming removed 3 bases from V and 2 bases from J; junction bases left unmatched: 5. The CDR3 DNA reads as TGTGCCAGCAGCTTGTCGGACAGGGACAACTATGGCTACACCTTC. Its protein is CASSLSDRDNYGYTF.

This chain connects TRBV7-9 to TRBJ2-7, with a weak D call TRBD2 (5 bases). Trimming stripped 4 bases from V and 0 bases from J, with 16 bases between. CDR3 length: 16 amino acids. The germline V gene encodes CDR1 SEHNR and CDR2 FQNEAQ (reference sequence). CDR3 nucleotides: TGTGCCAGCAGCTCGCTGGACTCTCCGAGCTCCTACGAGCAGTACTTC. Translated: CASSSLDSPSSYEQYF. The full variable domain, its missing parts supplied by reference TRBV7-9 and TRBJ2-7, is DTGVSQNPRHKITKRGQNVTFRCDPISEHNRLYWYRQTLGQGPEFLTYFQNEAQLEKSRLLSDRFSAERPKGSFSTLEIQRTEQGDSAMYLCASSSLDSPSSYEQYFGPGTRLTVT.